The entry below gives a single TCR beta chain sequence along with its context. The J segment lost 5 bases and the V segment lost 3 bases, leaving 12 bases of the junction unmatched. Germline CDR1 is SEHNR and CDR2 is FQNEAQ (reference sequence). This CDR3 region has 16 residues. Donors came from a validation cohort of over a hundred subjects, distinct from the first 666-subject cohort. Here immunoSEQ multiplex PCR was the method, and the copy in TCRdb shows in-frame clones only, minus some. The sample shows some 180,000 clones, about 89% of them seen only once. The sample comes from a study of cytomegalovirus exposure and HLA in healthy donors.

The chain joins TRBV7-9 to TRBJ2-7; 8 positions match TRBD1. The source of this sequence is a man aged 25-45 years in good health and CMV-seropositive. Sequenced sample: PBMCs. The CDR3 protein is CASSLKYGQGSDEQYF. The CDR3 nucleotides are TGTGCCAGCAGCTTGAAGTACGGACAGGGATCGGACGAGCAGTACTTC.